This T cell receptor beta chain was documented in a study of T-cell reconstitution after alpha-beta-depleted transplantation in children. In its sample, this clonotype was seen a few times. It was with unique molecular identifiers that the TCRbeta library was prepared. MiXCR, run by TCRdb on the PCR reads, gives a single entry per CDR3 protein. The repertoire holds about 420,000 distinct CDR3 sequences, with approximately 11% as singletons. CDR1 and CDR2 from the germline V gene are SGHTS and YDEGEE. V lost 2 bases and J lost 4, with 12 bases in between. This CDR3 is built from 14 residues. The rearrangement uses TRBV5-8 and TRBJ1-1; D may be TRBD1 (6 bases). The origin of this receptor is a human donor who donated a stem cell graft to a child with acute myeloid leukemia. Material: PBMCs from the stem cell graft donor, obtained from the stem cell graft. The CDR3 DNA is TGTGCCAGCAGCTTCTACAGGGTAGTCACTGAAGCTTTCTTT. Residues: CASSFYRVVTEAFF.